This TCR beta chain was identified in a study of regulatory T cells in long-lasting Graves disease. Findings of the study overall: Clonotypes that were public and shared totalled 2,500 to 3,500 in persistent patients versus around 970 in new patients.

This clonotype has ten or more counts. Its cognate antigen is unknown. Time point reported: newly diagnosed GD, antithyroid drugs for less than 3 months. There was RNA extracted from PBMCs, and the TCR library was made from it. Arm-PCR with iRepertoire HTBI primers amplified the CDR3 regions for these TCR beta libraries. TCRdb independently ran MiXCR on the multiplex PCR reads; one entry per CDR3 protein. The table shows about 540,000 distinct CDR3 sequences, with roughly 14% occurring only once. This sample was also put to use in a study of T cells in Graves' hyperthyroidism and ophthalmopathy. That report adds: A lack of ophthalmopathy progression within 18 months defined stable Graves' hyperthyroidism. The HTBI primer set drove a first-round RT-PCR of the TCR CDR3.

This clonotype was obtained from a man younger than 40 with Graves disease. This sample comprised peripheral blood mononuclear cells (PBMCs), obtained at new diagnosis, from a patient treated with antithyroid drugs.

CDR3 nucleotide sequence: TGTGCCAGCAGTGGTGACAGGAGAACGACTTTCACTGAAGCTTTCTTT. Translation: CASSGDRRTTFTEAFF. The chain links TRBV6-1 to TRBJ1-1; the D gene is possibly TRBD1 (6 bases). From germline, CDR1 is MNHNS and CDR2 SASEGT. The CDR3 sequence is 16 residues long. Deletions cut 4 bases from V and 4 bases from J, with 19 bases between.